This entry is about one T cell receptor (beta chain). Its antigen is not known. This entry is derived from a study of identifying expanded T cells in peripheral blood. Method: immunoSEQ multiplex PCR; TCRdb's copy keeps in-frame clones and lacks some. Of 95,000 to 100,000 clones listed, 87% are singletons. General study results and limits: Differentially abundant clones: around 1.1 between replicates, around 16 at roughly 13 days, 19 to 20 at four. Across healthy donors, higher total template counts meant significantly greater roughly two-week count variance.

Looked up from germline, CDR1 is LNHDA and CDR2 is SQIVND (reference sequence). This CDR3 is built from 13 residues. V lost 8 bases and J 0 bases, leaving 10 bases between the germline ends. The V call is TRBV19, the J call TRBJ1-1; D unclear. This clonotype was sampled from a person aged 18 to 70 in good health. Sequencing used blood. This CDR3 is CASSDLLNTEAFF. The CDR3 DNA sequence: TGTGCCAGTTCCGACCTCTTGAACACTGAAGCTTTCTTT.